A selection of T cell receptor beta chains follows, all from one sample in a study of OX40 agonist ivuxolimab in advanced cancers. Sequencing used immunoSEQ multiplex PCR; TCRdb keeps in-frame clones, though not all of them. Of about 31,000 clones listed, more than 75% were seen once; the top ten hold about 22%. Sequencing used CD4+ or CD8+ T cells sorted from blood, obtained in a trial of the OX40 agonist ivuxolimab. The receptor source for this set is an adult with an advanced solid tumor such as melanoma, head and neck, liver or kidney cancer. The CDR3 runs from the conserved cysteine through the conserved F or W. The D gene is left open where the match is weak. The size of a clone is reported for some rows only, either as once, few or many, or as a class for expanded clones.

size	V	D	J	DNA	CDR3
-	TRBV4-3	-	TRBJ2-2	TGCGCCAGCAGCCAGACGTCTCTACAGACCGGGGAGCTGTTTTTT	CASSQTSLQTGELFF
few	TRBV5-1	TRBD1	TRBJ2-7	TGCGCCAGCAGCGTCCGGGACAGCTCCTACGAGCAGTACTTC	CASSVRDSSYEQYF
-	TRBV7-2	TRBD1	TRBJ1-1	TGTGCCAGCAGCTTAGGCGGACAGGGTGGCACTGAAGCTTTCTTT	CASSLGGQGGTEAFF
-	TRBV7-9	-	TRBJ2-5	TGTGCCAGCAGCTTAGTCCAGGAGCAAGAGACCCAGTACTTC	CASSLVQEQETQYF
-	TRBV30	TRBD1	TRBJ2-4	TGTGCCTGGAGACGAACAGGGGGCATGGACATTCAGTACTTC	CAWRRTGGMDIQYF
once	TRBV18	TRBD2	TRBJ2-7	TGTGCCAGCTCACCACCGGTAACTAGCGGCGTGTACGAGCAGTACTTC	CASSPPVTSGVYEQYF
once	TRBV18	-	TRBJ2-7	TGTGCCAGCTCACTCACAGGGGAGGGCTACGAGCAGTACTTC	CASSLTGEGYEQYF
once	TRBV10-3	-	TRBJ1-1	TGTGCCATCAGTGAGCGGGGAGGAAGAATTGGGGCTTTCTTT	CAISERGGRIGAFF
-	TRBV14	TRBD2	TRBJ2-2	TGTGCCAGCAGCCAAGAAGGGACTAGCGGGAGTTGGGGCACCGGGGAGCTGTTTTTT	CASSQEGTSGSWGTGELFF
-	TRBV2	TRBD1	TRBJ2-1	TGTGCCAGCCGGACAGGGAACTTACCCTACAATGAGCAGTTCTTC	CASRTGNLPYNEQFF
-	TRBV18	-	TRBJ1-4	TGTGCCAGCTCACCCTTCAGGGCGCAGGGAGGTGAAAAACTGTTTTTT	CASSPFRAQGGEKLFF
-	TRBV5-1	TRBD2	TRBJ2-1	TGCGCCAGCAGCTTGGCAGCTATCGGCGGGGGCTACAATGAGCAGTTCTTC	CASSLAAIGGGYNEQFF
-	TRBV10-1	-	TRBJ2-7	TGCGCCAGCAGTGAGCTCGGGACTCCGCAGTACTTC	CASSELGTPQYF
medium-sized	TRBV14	-	TRBJ2-2	TGTGCCAGCAGCCAAGACTCGAACACCGGGGAGCTGTTTTTT	CASSQDSNTGELFF
-	TRBV19	-	TRBJ2-2	TGTGCCAGTAACCCCCCCGGGACCAACACCGGGGAGCTGTTTTTT	CASNPPGTNTGELFF
-	TRBV25-1	-	TRBJ1-2	TGTGCCAGCAGTGAACCCGGAGGGCTATATGGCTACACCTTC	CASSEPGGLYGYTF
once	TRBV19	TRBD2	TRBJ2-1	TGTGCCAGTAAGACTAGCGGGGGGAGCTCCTACAATGAGCAGTTCTTC	CASKTSGGSSYNEQFF
-	TRBV5-4	-	TRBJ1-5	TGTGCCAGCAGCTTGTATCCCGGTCAGCCCCAGCATTTT	CASSLYPGQPQHF
-	TRBV4-2	TRBD2	TRBJ2-2	TGTGCCAGCAGCCGGACTAGCGGGAACACCGGGGAGCTGTTTTTT	CASSRTSGNTGELFF
-	TRBV18	-	TRBJ2-6	TGTGCCAGCTCACCTGCAGGGACCAACTCTGGGGCCAACGTCCTGACTTTC	CASSPAGTNSGANVLTF
-	TRBV7-3	-	TRBJ2-1	TGTGCCAGCAGCTCCCCCCGGGTAGGTGGTAGAAATGAGCAGTTCTTC	CASSSPRVGGRNEQFF
-	TRBV6-1	-	TRBJ1-1	TGTGCCAGCAAAGAGCTACTGAACACTGAAGCTTTCTTT	CASKELLNTEAFF
once	TRBV6-6	-	TRBJ2-7	TGTGCCAGCAGAGAAAGCTCCTACGAGCAGTACTTC	CASRESSYEQYF
-	TRBV7-2	TRBD1	TRBJ1-4	TGTGCCAGCAGCTCCACAGGGGAGGGTAATGAAAAACTGTTTTTT	CASSSTGEGNEKLFF
once	TRBV28	-	TRBJ1-5	TGTGCCAGCAGCAAGAGGACAGCTTTTAGCAATCAGCCCCAGCATTTT	CASSKRTAFSNQPQHF
few	TRBV15	-	TRBJ1-6	TGTGCCACCAGCAGATCCTCAGGGGAGCAGTCCTATAATTCACCCCTCCACTTT	CATSRSSGEQSYNSPLHF
-	TRBV2	-	TRBJ2-7	TGTGCCAGCAGTGAGCTGGGCGGCCCCTACGAGCAGTACTTC	CASSELGGPYEQYF
-	TRBV7-2	-	TRBJ1-5	TGTGCCAGCAGCTTAACTGGTGTCAGGAATCAGCCCCAGCATTTT	CASSLTGVRNQPQHF
-	TRBV2	TRBD2	TRBJ2-5	TGTGCCAGCAGTGTAGGTGGAACTAGCGGGGGGCAAGAGACCCAGTACTTC	CASSVGGTSGGQETQYF
-	TRBV2	-	TRBJ2-7	TGTGCCAGCAGTGAGGGGGGGCTCACCTACGAGCAGTACTTC	CASSEGGLTYEQYF
-	TRBV19	-	TRBJ1-4	TGTGCCAGTAGTTCACACATCCGCCTTAATGAAAAACTGTTTTTT	CASSSHIRLNEKLFF
few	TRBV6-6	TRBD1	TRBJ1-2	TGTGCCAGCAGTTACCCGACAGGGACGCCTGGCGGCTACACCTTC	CASSYPTGTPGGYTF
once	TRBV4-1	-	TRBJ2-3	TGCGCCAGCAGCCCTAAGGGCACAGATACGCAGTATTTT	CASSPKGTDTQYF
-	TRBV4-1	-	TRBJ2-4	TGCGCCAGCAGCCAAGACCGACCCCCTCGGGGCCAAAACATTCAGTACTTC	CASSQDRPPRGQNIQYF
-	TRBV11-2	-	TRBJ2-7	TGTGCCAGCAGCTTCCGCCAGGGGAAAGAGCAGTACTTC	CASSFRQGKEQYF
-	TRBV7-8	TRBD2	TRBJ2-3	TGTGCCAGCAGCTTTAGCGGGGGCACAGATACGCAGTATTTT	CASSFSGGTDTQYF
-	TRBV27	-	TRBJ1-5	TGTGCCAGCGGAAACACGGGTAATCAGCCCCAGCATTTT	CASGNTGNQPQHF
once	TRBV15	-	TRBJ2-7	TGTGCCACCAGCAGAGGGACAGAGGGCTTCTACGAGCAGTACTTC	CATSRGTEGFYEQYF
-	TRBV7-8	TRBD2	TRBJ2-3	TGTGCCAGCAGCTTCTGGGGACTAGCAACAGATACGCAGTATTTT	CASSFWGLATDTQYF
-	TRBV6-5	-	TRBJ2-7	TGTGCCAGCAGTTACTCGAGCCAGGGGAGCTCCTACGAGCAGTACTTC	CASSYSSQGSSYEQYF